The 30 T cell receptor beta chains listed next were all sequenced from one sample in a study of CD8 T cells in ankylosing spondylitis. TCRdb itself ran the 5' RACE reads through MiXCR, one entry per CDR3 protein. Altogether a few hundred thousand distinct CDR3 sequences are present, under 20% being singletons, with the ten largest covering under 40%. Specimen: blood, either unsorted or a sorted T cell fraction (not recorded which). The receptors originated from a male donor with ankylosing spondylitis or in good health (not recorded which).

The rearrangement uses TRBV10-3 and TRBJ2-1; D gene uncertain. Germline lookup yields CDR1 ENHRY and CDR2 SYGVKD. Trimming stripped 0 bases from V and 9 bases from J, with 12 bases between. The length of the CDR3 is 14 residues. The chain's CDR3 is CAISESVWGFEQFF. CDR3 sequence (DNA): TGTGCCATCAGTGAGTCGGTGTGGGGATTTGAGCAGTTCTTC.

The chain links TRBV2 to TRBJ2-7; 11 bases align to TRBD1. This CDR3 is 15 amino acids long. Unmatched junction bases numbered 3, after V lost 3 bases and J lost 2 bases. CDR1 SNHLY and CDR2 FYNNEI come from the germline V gene. CDR3 DNA: TGTGCCAGCAGTGAGGGGACAGGGGGGACCTACGAGCAGTACTTC. This gives the protein CASSEGTGGTYEQYF.

This clonotype was counted only a few times. The rearrangement links TRBV19 to TRBJ2-7; weak D call: TRBD1 (5 bases). The CDR3 has 18 residues. The V gene's germline CDR1 is LNHDA and CDR2 SQIVND (reference sequence). Trimming shortened V by 4 bases and J by 3 bases, and 25 bases separated the two germline ends. The CDR3 is CASSTVLMTDPFVYEQYF. The DNA for the CDR3 is TGTGCCAGTAGTACCGTTTTGATGACAGATCCCTTTGTCTACGAGCAGTACTTC.

On this clonotype: The junction and the germline gene differ at one end; a read error may be behind it. V gene TRBV7-7 combines with J gene TRBJ2-3; possibly TRBD1 for D (5 bases). CDR3 length: 16 amino acids. Germline V gives CDR1 SSHAT, CDR2 FNYEAQ (reference sequence). The CDR3 sequence is CASSPFGASSTDTQYF. The CDR3 bases are TGTGCTAGCAGCCCCTTTGGGGCCTCTAGCACAGATACGCAGTATTTT.

This clonotype was observed at least ten times. The V gene is TRBV7-2, the J gene TRBJ2-7, with a tentative D call TRBD1 (5 bases). CDR1 is SGHTA and CDR2 is FQGNSA in the germline V gene. V was clipped by 5 bases and J by 5 bases, with 16 bases between them. The CDR3 runs to 14 residues. CDR3 sequence reads: CASSLATTVHEQYF. CDR3 sequence (DNA): TGTGCCAGCAGCCTTGCGACGACAGTCCACGAGCAGTACTTC.

V usage is TRBV18 and J usage is TRBJ2-7; 11 nucleotides line up with TRBD2. CDR3 length equals 18 residues. V lost 3 bases to trimming and J lost 2 bases; unmatched junction nucleotides: 12. Germline lookup yields CDR1 KGHSH and CDR2 LQKENI. The CDR3 loop is CASSPSRVLAGGAYEQYF. As DNA, the CDR3 is TGTGCCAGCTCACCGAGCCGTGTGCTAGCGGGAGGCGCCTACGAGCAGTACTTC.

This clonotype was counted a few times. V and J are TRBV5-6 and TRBJ2-1, with TRBD2 identical over 7 bases. The J segment lost 1 base and the V segment lost 6 bases, leaving 10 bases of the junction unmatched. This CDR3 is 16 amino acids long. Per germline, CDR1 SGHDT and CDR2 YYEEEE. The CDR3 DNA is TGTGCCAGCATCACCAATAGCGGGCGGTCCTACAATGAGCAGTTCTTC. Its translation is CASITNSGRSYNEQFF.

The CDR3 DNA is TGTGCCAGCAGCCAGGGTTTAGGTGGCTACACCTTC. This translates into CASSQGLGGYTF. The chain carries TRBV14 and TRBJ1-2; no reliable D call. Looked up from germline, CDR1 is SGHDN and CDR2 is FVKESK. Trimming cost V 3 bases and J 7 bases, with 9 bases left between them. This CDR3 spans 12 amino acids. The full variable domain, completed using reference TRBV14 and TRBJ1-2, is EAGVTQFPSHSVIEKGQTVTLRCDPISGHDNLYWYRRVMGKEIKFLLHFVKESKQDESGMPNNRFLAERTGGTYSTLKVQPAELEDSGVYFCASSQGLGGYTFGSGTRLTVV.

A few counts support this clonotype. The CDR3 DNA is TGCAGCGTTGAAGGGACTAGCGGGACTTACGAGCAGTACTTC. Protein: CSVEGTSGTYEQYF. This sequence joins TRBV29-1 and TRBJ2-7, with TRBD2 matching over 12 bases. Germline V gene sequence: CDR1 SQVTM, CDR2 ANQGSEA. With 1 base clipped from V and 4 bases from J, the junction kept 2 bases outside the gene matches. The CDR3 is 14 residues long.

The chain has TRBV10-3 and TRBJ1-2, with D maybe TRBD1 (6 bases). The CDR3 spans 13 residues. V was trimmed by 1 base and J by 8 bases, leaving 11 bases between them. Per germline, CDR1 ENHRY and CDR2 SYGVKD. CDR3 region: CAISELGQKGYTF. The CDR3 coding sequence is TGTGCCATCAGTGAGTTAGGACAGAAGGGCTACACCTTC.

The chain has TRBV11-1 and TRBJ2-3, with 14 bases identical to TRBD2. CDR3 size: 18 residues. The germline CDR1 and CDR2 sequences are SGHAT and FQDESV (reference sequence). The J segment lost 5 bases and the V segment lost 5 bases, leaving 12 bases of the junction unmatched. In DNA, the CDR3 is TGTGCCAGCAGCGAGACTAGCGGGAGGGCCGTATATGGAGATACGCAGTATTTT. Translated, it gives CASSETSGRAVYGDTQYF.

This clonotype has ten or more counts. The chain couples TRBV5-6 to TRBJ2-3, with D tentatively TRBD2 (5 bases). The ends were cut back, 3 bases at V and 4 bases at J, with 12 bases in the middle. Per germline, CDR1 SGHDT and CDR2 YYEEEE. The CDR3 contains 14 residues. As DNA, the CDR3 is TGTGCCAGCAGCTCGGAGGTTGGCGCAGATACGCAGTATTTT. It yields the protein CASSSEVGADTQYF.

This clonotype was seen a few times. V and J are TRBV21-1 and TRBJ2-6; the table's D call of TRBD1 was not tested on the DNA. TRBV21-1 is designated a pseudogene. The CDR3 has 16 residues. CDR3 nucleotide sequence: TGTGCCAGCAGACAGGGGAAGGACTCTGGGGCCAACGTCCTGACTTTC. It is translated as CASRQGKDSGANVLTF.

The gene calls are TRBV28 and TRBJ1-4, with 7 bases fitting TRBD1. This CDR3 is 15 amino acids long. The ends lost 6 bases at V and 4 bases at J; junction bases unmatched: 8. Germline V gene data show CDR1 as MDHEN and CDR2 as SYDVKM. The CDR3 coding sequence is TGTGCCAGCAGCCCACAGGGGAGAGGTAATGAAAAACTGTTTTTT. Encoded protein: CASSPQGRGNEKLFF. Complete variable domain (other parts from reference TRBV28 and TRBJ1-4): DVKVTQSSRYLVKRTGEKVFLECVQDMDHENMFWYRQDPGLGLRLIYFSYDVKMKEKGDIPEGYSVSREKKERFSLILESASTNQTSMYLCASSPQGRGNEKLFFGSGTQLSVL.

The J gene is TRBJ2-1, the V gene TRBV28, with 8 bases fitting TRBD2. The J segment lost 12 bases and the V segment lost 2 bases, leaving 15 bases of the junction unmatched. CDR1 is MDHEN and CDR2 is SYDVKM in the germline V gene. The CDR3 sequence is 16 residues long. CDR3 nucleotides: TGTGCCAGCAGTTTACAACTAGCGGAGCCGGCCCTGGGGCAGTTCTTC. Protein sequence: CASSLQLAEPALGQFF.

This clonotype was counted only a few times. The chain recombines TRBV11-2 with TRBJ2-1, with 10 bases lining up with TRBD2. This CDR3 has 18 residues. The ends lost 0 bases at V and 8 bases at J; junction bases unmatched: 13. In germline, CDR1 is SGHAT, CDR2 FQNNGV. The CDR3 DNA reads as TGTGCCAGCAGCTTAGACGGGACTAGCGAGATGTACGGGGATGAGCAGTTCTTC. Its translation: CASSLDGTSEMYGDEQFF. Supplemented by reference TRBV11-2 and TRBJ2-1, the full variable domain reads EAGVAQSPRYKIIEKRQSVAFWCNPISGHATLYWYQQILGQGPKLLIQFQNNGVVDDSQLPKDRFSAERLKGVDSTLKIQPAKLEDSAVYLCASSLDGTSEMYGDEQFFGPGTRLTVL.

The chain recombines TRBV7-9 with TRBJ2-7; 10 nucleotides line up with TRBD2. V was clipped by 3 bases and J by 3 bases; unmatched bases: 8. CDR3 size: 16 residues. CDR1 is SEHNR and CDR2 is FQNEAQ in the germline V gene (reference sequence). CDR3 DNA: TGTGCCAGCAGCTTGGGCCGGACTAGCGGCTTCTACGAGCAGTACTTC. As protein: CASSLGRTSGFYEQYF.

The V and J genes are TRBV7-8 and TRBJ2-7; TRBD2 agrees at 9 bases. With 1 base clipped from V and 5 bases from J, the junction kept 9 bases outside the gene matches. Germline V lookup: CDR1 SGHVS, CDR2 FQNEAQ. The CDR3 length is 16 residues. CDR3 DNA sequence: TGTGCCAGCAGCTTAGTGGCTAGCGGGATTTCCAACGAGCAGTACTTC. Protein product: CASSLVASGISNEQYF.

The V gene is TRBV4-3, the J gene TRBJ2-7; D not certain. This CDR3 contains 15 residues. Germline V CDR1 and CDR2: LGHNA, YSLEER. Trimming left V 0 bases short and J 7 bases short, with 16 bases between. The CDR3 DNA is TGCGCCAGCAGCCAAGAGGAAGGCATCCCCGGGGAGCAGTACTTC. Its protein product is CASSQEEGIPGEQYF.

This clonotype was counted a few times. This chain uses TRBV5-5 with TRBJ1-5, with 10 positions matching TRBD1. V trimming: 3 bases; J trimming: 6 bases; junction bases outside the gene matches: 9. The CDR3 loop spans 16 amino acids. Germline assignment: CDR1 SGHKS and CDR2 YYEKEE (reference sequence). CDR3 in amino acids: CASSSSDRGRSQPQHF. The DNA of the CDR3 is TGTGCCAGCAGCTCATCCGACAGGGGGCGAAGTCAGCCCCAGCATTTT.

This clonotype was observed a few times. CDR3 protein: CASSDDMNTGELFF. As DNA, the CDR3 is TGCGCCAGCAGCGACGACATGAACACCGGGGAGCTGTTTTTT. The chain uses TRBV5-1 and TRBJ2-2; D not resolved. CDR1 SGHRS and CDR2 YFSETQ come from the germline V gene. The CDR3 totals 14 residues. Trimming cost V 4 bases and J 1 base, with 8 bases left between them. Supplemented by reference TRBV5-1 and TRBJ2-2, the full variable domain reads KAGVTQTPRYLIKTRGQQVTLSCSPISGHRSVSWYQQTPGQGLQFLFEYFSETQRNKGNFPGRFSGRQFSNSRSEMNVSTLELGDSALYLCASSDDMNTGELFFGEGSRLTVL.

This chain links TRBV29-1 with TRBJ2-7; perhaps TRBD2 as D (5 bases). V lost 7 bases and J lost 3, with 13 bases in between. CDR1 and CDR2 from the germline V gene are SQVTM and ANQGSEA. The CDR3 runs to 12 residues. CDR3 region: CSARGGNYEQYF. CDR3 in DNA: TGCAGCGCTCGGGGTGGGAACTACGAGCAGTACTTC.

This clonotype was seen many times. The chain joins TRBV5-6 to TRBJ2-2, with 7 bases identical to TRBD1. In germline, CDR1 is SGHDT, CDR2 YYEEEE. The CDR3 runs to 15 residues. Trimming at V came to 4 bases and at J to 1 base, leaving 4 bases not matched to a gene. Written as DNA, the CDR3 is TGTGCCAGCAGCCAAGGGACAGTGAACACCGGGGAGCTGTTTTTT. As protein: CASSQGTVNTGELFF.

The gene calls are TRBV3-1 and TRBJ2-1; 8 bases are shared with TRBD2. Unmatched junction bases numbered 7, after V lost 8 bases and J lost 4 bases. Germline CDR1 is LGHDT and CDR2 is YNNKEL (reference sequence). This CDR3 has 14 amino acids. The CDR3 region has the DNA TGTGCCAGCGGAAGCGGGAGCTCTTACAATGAGCAGTTCTTC. Translation: CASGSGSSYNEQFF.

The chain recombines TRBV29-1 with TRBJ2-2; D unresolved. There are 14 residues in the CDR3. Trimming removed 3 bases at V and 1 base at J, with 9 bases between. Germline assignment: CDR1 SQVTM and CDR2 ANQGSEA. CDR3 coding DNA: TGCAGCGTTGATGAAGGTCTGAACACCGGGGAGCTGTTTTTT. Translation: CSVDEGLNTGELFF.

This clonotype has at least ten counts. The rearrangement uses TRBV5-1 and TRBJ2-1; weak D call: TRBD1 (6 bases). This CDR3 is 14 amino acids long. Germline loops: CDR1 SGHRS, CDR2 YFSETQ. V lost 4 bases to trimming and J lost 2 bases, with 10 bases between them. The CDR3 protein is CASSPTGPYNEQFF. The DNA for the CDR3 is TGCGCCAGCAGCCCTACAGGGCCCTACAATGAGCAGTTCTTC.

This clonotype was observed many times. V usage is TRBV27 and J usage is TRBJ2-1; 11 bases are shared with TRBD1. The CDR3 loop spans 17 amino acids. V lost 5 bases to trimming and J lost 8 bases; unmatched junction nucleotides: 14. The germline V gene has CDR1 MNHEY and CDR2 SMNVEV (reference sequence). CDR3 residues: CASSTLVGTGGEDEQFF. The CDR3 DNA sequence: TGTGCCAGCAGTACCCTGGTGGGGACAGGGGGGGAAGATGAGCAGTTCTTC.

The chain joins TRBV25-1 to TRBJ2-3, with TRBD2 as a possible D gene (6 bases). Looked up from germline, CDR1 is MGHDK and CDR2 is SYGVNS. CDR3 length: 17 amino acids. V gave up 4 bases and J gave up 2 bases, with 19 bases separating them. The CDR3 is CASSGLLASDPTDTQYF. As DNA, the CDR3 is TGTGCCAGCAGTGGGTTACTAGCTTCTGACCCCACAGATACGCAGTATTTT.

Only a few counts were recorded for this clonotype. The chain carries TRBV6-1 and TRBJ1-2; D ambiguous. The CDR3 is 14 residues long. V was cut by 6 bases and J by 5 bases, with 16 bases left in between. Germline values: CDR1 MNHNS, CDR2 SASEGT. CDR3 amino acids: CASSATEQMYGYTF. The CDR3, as DNA: TGTGCCAGCAGCGCGACGGAGCAGATGTATGGCTACACCTTC.

J is TRBJ1-2 and V is TRBV27; possibly TRBD1 for D (5 bases). CDR1 MNHEY and CDR2 SMNVEV come from the germline V gene (reference sequence). V lost 2 bases and J lost 5, with 15 bases in between. The CDR3 has 15 amino acids. The CDR3 is CASSLMAGSPYGYTF. CDR3 nucleotides: TGTGCCAGCAGTTTAATGGCAGGGTCCCCTTATGGCTACACCTTC.